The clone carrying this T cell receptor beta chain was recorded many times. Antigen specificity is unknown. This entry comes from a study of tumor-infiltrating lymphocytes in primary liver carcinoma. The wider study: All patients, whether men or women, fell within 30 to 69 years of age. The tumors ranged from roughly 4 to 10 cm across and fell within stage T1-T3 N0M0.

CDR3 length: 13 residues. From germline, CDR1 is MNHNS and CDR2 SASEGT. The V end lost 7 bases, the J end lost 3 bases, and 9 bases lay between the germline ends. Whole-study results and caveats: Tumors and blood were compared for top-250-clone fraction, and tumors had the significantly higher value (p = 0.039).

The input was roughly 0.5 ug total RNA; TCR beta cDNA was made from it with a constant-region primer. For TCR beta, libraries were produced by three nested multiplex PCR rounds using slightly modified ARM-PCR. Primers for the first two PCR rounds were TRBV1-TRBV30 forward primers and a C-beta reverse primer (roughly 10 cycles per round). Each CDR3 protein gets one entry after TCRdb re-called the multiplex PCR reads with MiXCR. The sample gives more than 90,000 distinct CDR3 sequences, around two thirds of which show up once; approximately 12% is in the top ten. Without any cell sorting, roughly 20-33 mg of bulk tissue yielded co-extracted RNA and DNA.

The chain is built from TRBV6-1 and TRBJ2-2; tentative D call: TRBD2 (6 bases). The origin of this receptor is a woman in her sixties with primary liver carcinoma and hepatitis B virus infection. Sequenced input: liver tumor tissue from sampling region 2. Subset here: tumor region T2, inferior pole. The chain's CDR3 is CASKTRDTGELFF. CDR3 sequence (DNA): TGTGCCAGCAAGACTAGGGACACCGGGGAGCTGTTTTTT.